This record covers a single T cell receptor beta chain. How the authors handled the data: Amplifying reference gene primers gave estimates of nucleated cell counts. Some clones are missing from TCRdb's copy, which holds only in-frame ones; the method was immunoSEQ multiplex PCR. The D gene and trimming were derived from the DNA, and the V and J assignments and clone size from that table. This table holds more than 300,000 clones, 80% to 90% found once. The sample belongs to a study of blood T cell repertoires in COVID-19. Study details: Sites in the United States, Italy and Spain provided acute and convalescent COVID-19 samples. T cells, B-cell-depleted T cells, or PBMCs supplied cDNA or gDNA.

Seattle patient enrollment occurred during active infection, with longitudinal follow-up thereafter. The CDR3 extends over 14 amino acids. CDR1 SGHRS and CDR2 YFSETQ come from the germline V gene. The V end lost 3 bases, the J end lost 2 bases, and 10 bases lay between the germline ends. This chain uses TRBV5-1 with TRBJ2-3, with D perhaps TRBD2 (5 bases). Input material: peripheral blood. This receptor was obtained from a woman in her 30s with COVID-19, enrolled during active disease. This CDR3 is CASSSDLYTDTQYF. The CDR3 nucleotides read TGCGCCAGCAGCTCGGACTTATACACAGATACGCAGTATTTT.